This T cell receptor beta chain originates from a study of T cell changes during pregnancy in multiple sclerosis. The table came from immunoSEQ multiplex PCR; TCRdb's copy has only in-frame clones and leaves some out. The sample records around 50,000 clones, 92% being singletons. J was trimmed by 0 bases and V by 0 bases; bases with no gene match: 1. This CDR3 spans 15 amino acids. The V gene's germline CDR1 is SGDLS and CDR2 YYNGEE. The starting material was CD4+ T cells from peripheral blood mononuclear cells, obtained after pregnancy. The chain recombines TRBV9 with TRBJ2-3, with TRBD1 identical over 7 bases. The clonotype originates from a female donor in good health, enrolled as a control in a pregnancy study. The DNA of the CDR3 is TGTGCCAGCAGCGTAGAGGACAGGAGCACAGATACGCAGTATTTT. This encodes CASSVEDRSTDTQYF.